Following are 5 T cell receptor beta chains from one sample sequenced in a study of cytomegalovirus exposure and HLA in healthy donors. PCR amplification relied on 60 Vbeta primers (plus 13 Jbeta primers). Using immunoSEQ multiplex PCR, the repertoire was profiled, and TCRdb retains in-frame clones only, with some absent. The repertoire holds 95,000 to 100,000 clones, under 80% seen once, with 1.5% to 2% in the top ten. The specimen was PBMCs. The receptors originated from a man aged 35 to 55 in good health and CMV-seronegative.

The chain uses TRBV18 and TRBJ2-5; 7 positions agree with TRBD2. There are 13 residues in the CDR3. Germline values: CDR1 KGHSH, CDR2 LQKENI. The V gene end was trimmed by 6 bases and the J gene end by 3 bases; junction bases not matched to a gene: 4. In DNA form, the CDR3 reads TGTGCCAGCTCCCGCGGGGGTAAAGAGACCCAGTACTTC. Its protein is CASSRGGKETQYF.

V is TRBV9 and J is TRBJ2-7; no firm D call. This CDR3 contains 14 residues. V was shortened by 0 bases and J by 2 bases, with 9 bases between the two germline ends. CDR1 is SGDLS and CDR2 is YYNGEE in the germline V gene. CDR3 DNA sequence: TGTGCCAGCAGCGTAGGTGATCCGGCCTACGAGCAGTACTTC. This sequence encodes CASSVGDPAYEQYF.

The rearrangement uses TRBV6-6 and TRBJ1-1; TRBD1 might be the D (6 bases). The germline CDR1 and CDR2 sequences are MNHNY and SVGAGI (reference sequence). The CDR3 spans 11 residues. CDR3 region: CGSQGYTEAFF. Here the CDR3 DNA reads TGTGGATCTCAGGGGTACACTGAAGCTTTCTTT.

This clone has just one count. The chain links TRBV6-6 to TRBJ2-5, with 9 bases identical to TRBD1. The V and J ends lost 6 bases and 5 bases, in that order; junction bases with no gene match: 13. The CDR3 totals 16 residues. Germline V CDR1 and CDR2: MNHNY, SVGAGI (reference sequence). The CDR3 DNA reads as TGTGCCAGCAGCGACCGGGACAGGGCCCCATGGGAGACCCAGTACTTC. Protein sequence: CASSDRDRAPWETQYF.

The chain has TRBV5-1 and TRBJ2-5; the match to TRBD1 covers 8 bases. In germline, CDR1 is SGHRS, CDR2 YFSETQ. V dropped 4 bases and J dropped 5; count of bases not matched to a gene: 7. This CDR3 region has 14 residues. The CDR3 is CASSTRTGRETQYF. The CDR3 bases are TGCGCCAGCAGCACCAGGACAGGGCGCGAGACCCAGTACTTC. The complete variable domain, with remaining parts taken from reference TRBV5-1 and TRBJ2-5, reads KAGVTQTPRYLIKTRGQQVTLSCSPISGHRSVSWYQQTPGQGLQFLFEYFSETQRNKGNFPGRFSGRQFSNSRSEMNVSTLELGDSALYLCASSTRTGRETQYFGPGTRLLVL.